This T cell receptor (beta chain) appears in the sequencing data of a study of T cell clones after liver transplantation. Study context: TCRbeta sequencing after a pre-transplant mixed lymphocyte reaction identified graft-donor-reactive clones, later tracked in post-transplant blood.

Profiling relied on immunoSEQ multiplex PCR, and the TCRdb table lists in-frame clones only, not all of them. The sample lists 24,000 or so clones, 55% to 70% occurring once. With 2 bases removed from V and 1 base from J, the gap between germline ends came to 12 bases. The CDR3 loop spans 14 amino acids. CDR1 is GTSNPN, CDR2 SVGIG, per germline (reference sequence). V and J are TRBV30 and TRBJ2-7, with D perhaps matching TRBD1 (7 bases). The sequencing here drew on CD4+ T cells from blood, taken before liver transplant. The TCR comes from a human donor who received a liver transplant. In DNA form, the CDR3 reads TGTGCCTGGAGTCGGGCAGGGGGGTCCTACGAGCAGTACTTC. Translating gives CAWSRAGGSYEQYF.